Each of the 32 T cell receptor beta chains below was sequenced from the same sample in a study of T cell responses to AZD1222 COVID-19 vaccine. This table comes from immunoSEQ multiplex PCR, and its TCRdb copy is limited to in-frame clones, with some not included. The sample shows 150,000 to 200,000 clones, 85% to 95% of them seen only once. Sequencing used peripheral blood, obtained on day 0 of AZD1222 vaccination. These receptors came from an adult in good health.

The J gene is TRBJ2-1, the V gene TRBV9, with 8 bases aligning to TRBD1. CDR1 is SGDLS and CDR2 is YYNGEE in the germline V gene. Trimming took 7 bases from V and 4 from J; bases not matched to a gene: 25. The CDR3 loop spans 20 amino acids. The CDR3 bases are TGTGCCAGCGAGGGCAGGGGGCTTCGGGTTGGCGACAGGGAATACAATGAGCAGTTCTTC. It codes for CASEGRGLRVGDREYNEQFF.

This rearrangement joins TRBV7-9 to TRBJ1-4; D unclear. Germline V gene sequence: CDR1 SEHNR, CDR2 FQNEAQ (reference sequence). CDR3 length equals 11 residues. V dropped 0 bases and J dropped 13 bases, with 6 bases sitting between them. This chain's CDR3 is CASSLASPLFF. DNA of the CDR3: TGTGCCAGCAGCTTAGCATCACCACTGTTTTTT.

This clone was detected a few times. The rearrangement links TRBV6-5 to TRBJ1-5, with TRBD1 as a possible D gene (5 bases). V lost 5 bases to trimming and J lost 7 bases, with 15 bases between them. Germline V lookup: CDR1 MNHEY, CDR2 SVGAGI. The CDR3 sequence is 14 residues long. CDR3 bases: TGTGCCAGCAGTACCGGCAGGGCAGGGCAGCCCCAGCATTTT. It codes for CASSTGRAGQPQHF.

The chain carries TRBV5-5 and TRBJ1-1, with D tentatively TRBD1 (5 bases). Germline V gene sequence: CDR1 SGHKS, CDR2 YYEKEE (reference sequence). V was cut by 4 bases and J by 1 base, with 11 bases left in between. There are 14 residues in the CDR3. The CDR3 sequence: CASSGWGPNTEAFF. CDR3 DNA sequence: TGTGCCAGCAGCGGGTGGGGACCGAACACTGAAGCTTTCTTT. Full variable domain (remainder filled in from reference TRBV5-5 and TRBJ1-1): DAGVTQSPTHLIKTRGQQVTLRCSPISGHKSVSWYQQVLGQGPQFIFQYYEKEERGRGNFPDRFSARQFPNYSSELNVNALLLGDSALYLCASSGWGPNTEAFFGQGTRLTVV.

The gene calls are TRBV7-8 and TRBJ1-6, with D perhaps TRBD1 (5 bases). Trimming removed 5 bases from V and 9 bases from J, with 23 bases in between. The germline gives CDR1 SGHVS, CDR2 FQNEAQ. CDR3 size: 17 residues. For the CDR3, the DNA is TGTGCCAGCAGCCTAAGAGGGGCGGGAGGTCAGGGTTCACCCCTCCACTTT. This codes for CASSLRGAGGQGSPLHF.

The chain couples TRBV19 to TRBJ1-5, with D perhaps matching TRBD1 (5 bases). With 8 bases removed from V and 3 bases from J, the gap between germline ends came to 14 bases. This CDR3 contains 14 residues. Looked up from germline, CDR1 is LNHDA and CDR2 is SQIVND (reference sequence). The CDR3 loop is CASGNQGPNQPQHF. The CDR3 DNA reads as TGTGCCAGTGGAAATCAGGGTCCCAATCAGCCCCAGCATTTT.

This clone has only one observation. This chain uses TRBV6-5 with TRBJ1-1; the D gene is possibly TRBD1 (6 bases). Trimming cost V 5 bases and J 0 bases, with 10 bases left between them. This CDR3 region has 14 residues. From germline, CDR1 is MNHEY and CDR2 SVGAGI. The CDR3 DNA follows: TGTGCCAGCAGTCGGGACATACTGAACACTGAAGCTTTCTTT. Its translation: CASSRDILNTEAFF.

The rearrangement links TRBV9 to TRBJ1-1; maybe TRBD1 (5 bases). V was cut by 9 bases and J by 1 base, with 16 bases left in between. The CDR3 extends over 14 amino acids. Germline-derived CDR1 and CDR2 are SGDLS and YYNGEE. The CDR3 sequence: CANNDRVTNTEAFF. DNA of the CDR3: TGTGCCAATAACGACAGAGTGACGAACACTGAAGCTTTCTTT. Complete variable domain (other parts from reference TRBV9 and TRBJ1-1): DSGVTQTPKHLITATGQRVTLRCSPRSGDLSVYWYQQSLDQGLQFLIQYYNGEERAKGNILERFSAQQFPDLHSELNLSSLELGDSALYFCANNDRVTNTEAFFGQGTRLTVV.

V gene TRBV7-9 combines with J gene TRBJ1-4, with D perhaps matching TRBD1 (5 bases). Germline CDR1 is SEHNR and CDR2 is FQNEAQ (reference sequence). Trimming pared 3 bases from V and 4 bases from J, leaving 9 bases between. The CDR3 is made up of 14 amino acids. CDR3 sequence reads: CASSLGTDNEKLFF. CDR3 coding DNA: TGTGCCAGCAGCTTGGGGACGGATAATGAAAAACTGTTTTTT.

The chain combines TRBV5-1 with TRBJ1-2; maybe TRBD1 (6 bases). The CDR3 contains 12 residues. Germline V gene lookup returns CDR1 SGHRS and CDR2 YFSETQ. The V end was cut by 4 bases, the J end by 8 bases, with 12 bases between. The CDR3 DNA follows: TGCGCCAGCAGCGTCAGGGGAGACGGCTACACCTTC. The encoded protein is CASSVRGDGYTF.

The chain carries TRBV30 and TRBJ1-2, with no clear D. The CDR3 sequence is 13 residues long. In germline, CDR1 is GTSNPN, CDR2 SVGIG (reference sequence). Trimming removed 3 bases from V and 4 bases from J, with 12 bases in between. CDR3 protein: CAWSPPAGYGYTF. For the CDR3, the DNA is TGTGCCTGGAGCCCTCCGGCGGGCTATGGCTACACCTTC.

The chain joins TRBV6-5 to TRBJ1-4; no reliable D call. The CDR3 extends over 14 amino acids. Trimming took off 6 bases at V and 5 bases at J, with 13 bases between the two ends. Germline CDR1 reads MNHEY; CDR2 reads SVGAGI. The DNA of the CDR3 is TGTGCCAGCAGGAAAAGTGTGCTGAATGAAAAACTGTTTTTT. The encoded protein is CASRKSVLNEKLFF.

The CDR3 loop is CASSPRVYTEAFF. DNA of the CDR3: TGTGCCAGCAGCCCGAGGGTGTACACTGAAGCTTTCTTT. This chain uses TRBV9 with TRBJ1-1; no clear D gene. V was trimmed by 4 bases and J by 3 bases, leaving 10 bases between them. Germline CDR1 and CDR2: SGDLS and YYNGEE. There are 13 residues in the CDR3.

The V gene is TRBV7-2, the J gene TRBJ2-5; D is unclear. Germline CDR1 reads SGHTA; CDR2 reads FQGNSA. V was pared by 5 bases and J by 4 bases, with 8 bases between. This CDR3 is 12 amino acids long. CDR3 in DNA: TGTGCCAGCAGCCCGAAAGGAGAGACCCAGTACTTC. It yields the protein CASSPKGETQYF.

The gene calls are TRBV11-2 and TRBJ1-1; tentative D call: TRBD1 (5 bases). V was cut by 2 bases and J by 8 bases, with 9 bases left in between. The CDR3 is 12 amino acids. Germline V gene lookup returns CDR1 SGHAT and CDR2 FQNNGV. In DNA form, the CDR3 reads TGTGCCAGCAGCTTAACGGGGCCCGAAGCTTTCTTT. It encodes CASSLTGPEAFF.

The J gene is TRBJ2-1, the V gene TRBV28, with D possibly TRBD2 on 5 matching bases. With 3 bases removed from V and 8 bases from J, the gap between germline ends came to 17 bases. Per germline, CDR1 MDHEN and CDR2 SYDVKM. There are 15 residues in the CDR3. CDR3 amino acids: CASSFSGSSMDEQFF. For the CDR3, the DNA is TGTGCCAGCAGTTTTTCGGGATCCTCGATGGATGAGCAGTTCTTC.

This chain uses TRBV7-2 with TRBJ2-7; 13 bases are a match to TRBD2. V dropped 1 base and J dropped 5; count of bases not matched to a gene: 2. The CDR3 length is 15 residues. The germline gives CDR1 SGHTA, CDR2 FQGNSA. The CDR3 DNA follows: TGTGCCAGCAGCTTAGGGACTAGCGGGAGTCACGAGCAGTACTTC. Residues: CASSLGTSGSHEQYF.

This clone has only a few counts. The genes are TRBV25-1 and TRBJ1-6; TRBD1 might be the D (6 bases). The V end lost 7 bases, the J end lost 13 bases, and 23 bases lay between the germline ends. Germline V gene data show CDR1 as MGHDK and CDR2 as SYGVNS. This CDR3 region has 15 residues. Written as DNA, the CDR3 is TGTGCCAGCAAGGGGCTCGGCGGGCAGGGGTCGCCCCTCCACTTT. Protein sequence: CASKGLGGQGSPLHF. The full variable domain, in which reference TRBV25-1 and TRBJ1-6 provide the parts outside the CDR3, is EADIYQTPRYLVIGTGKKITLECSQTMGHDKMYWYQQDPGMELHLIHYSYGVNSTEKGDLSSESTVSRIRTEHFPLTLESARPSHTSQYLCASKGLGGQGSPLHFGNGTRLTVT.

The J gene is TRBJ2-7, the V gene TRBV7-6, with unresolved D. The CDR3 is made up of 15 amino acids. In germline, CDR1 is SGHVS, CDR2 FNYEAQ. V was trimmed by 1 base and J by 2 bases, leaving 12 bases between them. The CDR3 is CASSLVETDPYEQYF. CDR3 coding DNA: TGTGCCAGCAGCTTAGTAGAGACGGACCCCTACGAGCAGTACTTC.

The chain is built from TRBV30 and TRBJ1-4; D is ambiguous. Trimming stripped 0 bases from V and 6 bases from J, with 11 bases between. Per germline, CDR1 GTSNPN and CDR2 SVGIG (reference sequence). The CDR3 length is 14 residues. CDR3 nucleotides: TGTGCCTGGAGTGTAGTAGGGAGCCATGAAAAACTGTTTTTT. Its translation: CAWSVVGSHEKLFF.

This CDR3 reads CAWRGKITETQYF. The CDR3 DNA is TGTGCCTGGAGGGGGAAGATAACCGAGACCCAGTACTTC. The chain combines TRBV30 with TRBJ2-5; no definite D call. The V gene lost 3 bases and the J gene lost 5 bases, with 13 bases spanning the gap. In germline, CDR1 is GTSNPN, CDR2 SVGIG (reference sequence). This CDR3 comprises 13 residues.

The chain employs TRBV9 and TRBJ1-1, with TRBD1 as a possible D gene (6 bases). V was clipped by 0 bases and J by 6 bases, with 12 bases between them. CDR1 is SGDLS, CDR2 YYNGEE, per germline. The CDR3 is 14 amino acids. CDR3 bases: TGTGCCAGCAGCGTAGGAGGGGGGGCGGCTGAAGCTTTCTTT. Protein: CASSVGGGAAEAFF.

The chain is built from TRBV7-2 and TRBJ1-1; D is undetermined. The CDR3 runs to 15 residues. Trimming stripped 2 bases from V and 8 bases from J, with 18 bases between. Germline V gives CDR1 SGHTA, CDR2 FQGNSA. This CDR3 is CASSLIVGVLSEAFF. DNA of the CDR3: TGTGCCAGCAGCTTAATAGTCGGTGTCCTGTCAGAAGCTTTCTTT.

The rearrangement joins TRBV2 to TRBJ1-1, with TRBD1 identical over 10 bases. The V gene end was trimmed by 5 bases and the J gene end by 5 bases; junction bases not matched to a gene: 2. This CDR3 spans 13 amino acids. Germline assignment: CDR1 SNHLY and CDR2 FYNNEI. This chain's CDR3 is CASSRQGATEAFF. The CDR3 bases are TGTGCCAGCAGTCGACAGGGGGCGACTGAAGCTTTCTTT. The full variable domain, in which reference TRBV2 and TRBJ1-1 provide the parts outside the CDR3, is EPEVTQTPSHQVTQMGQEVILRCVPISNHLYFYWYRQILGQKVEFLVSFYNNEISEKSEIFDDQFSVERPDGSNFTLKIRSTKLEDSAMYFCASSRQGATEAFFGQGTRLTVV.

V usage is TRBV7-8 and J usage is TRBJ2-2; 9 positions match TRBD2. Germline CDR1 is SGHVS and CDR2 is FQNEAQ. The junction had 10 bases not matched to a gene; V was cut back by 1 base and J by 7 bases. The CDR3 spans 17 residues. Here the CDR3 reads CASSLGGSGRVIGELFF. The DNA for the CDR3 is TGTGCCAGCAGCTTAGGGGGTAGCGGGAGAGTAATCGGGGAGCTGTTTTTT.

This clone was recorded a few times. The same CDR3 is also encoded by other DNA sequences in this sample. The chain uses TRBV2 and TRBJ2-2, with D perhaps matching TRBD1 (6 bases). This CDR3 is built from 14 residues. The germline gives CDR1 SNHLY, CDR2 FYNNEI. V lost 4 bases and J 4 bases, leaving 10 bases between the germline ends. In DNA form, the CDR3 reads TGTGCCAGCAGTGCCAGGGGAAGCACCGGGGAGCTGTTTTTT. Amino acid sequence: CASSARGSTGELFF. The full variable domain, its missing parts supplied by reference TRBV2 and TRBJ2-2, is EPEVTQTPSHQVTQMGQEVILRCVPISNHLYFYWYRQILGQKVEFLVSFYNNEISEKSEIFDDQFSVERPDGSNFTLKIRSTKLEDSAMYFCASSARGSTGELFFGEGSRLTVL.

The chain uses TRBV6-5 and TRBJ2-7; D uncertain. V dropped 4 bases and J dropped 10 bases, with 17 bases sitting between them. CDR1 is MNHEY and CDR2 is SVGAGI in the germline V gene. CDR3 length: 13 amino acids. The CDR3 sequence is CASSFKDPRLQYF. The DNA of the CDR3 is TGTGCCAGCAGTTTTAAGGACCCACGCCTTCAGTACTTC.

The J gene is TRBJ1-6, the V gene TRBV2; tentatively, D is TRBD1 (5 bases). The CDR3 covers 17 residues. Germline-derived CDR1 and CDR2 are SNHLY and FYNNEI. V was clipped by 0 bases and J by 4 bases, with 13 bases between them. The CDR3 nucleotides are TGTGCCAGCAGTGAAGCGCTGTGGGGCACTTATAATTCACCCCTCCACTTT. Protein sequence: CASSEALWGTYNSPLHF.

V is TRBV7-9 and J is TRBJ1-5, with TRBD1 as a possible D gene (5 bases). CDR1 is SEHNR, CDR2 FQNEAQ, per germline (reference sequence). Trimming pared 2 bases from V and 3 bases from J, leaving 8 bases between. CDR3 length equals 14 residues. The CDR3 nucleotides are TGTGCCAGCAGCTTATGGGGGATCAATCAGCCCCAGCATTTT. This codes for CASSLWGINQPQHF.

This sequence joins TRBV5-4 and TRBJ1-2, with D possibly being TRBD1 (6 bases). Trimming left V 1 base short and J 3 bases short, with 13 bases between. The CDR3 is made up of 15 amino acids. The V gene's germline CDR1 is SGHNT and CDR2 YYREEE (reference sequence). The CDR3 is CASSLQQGVDYGYTF. Here the CDR3 DNA reads TGTGCCAGCAGCTTGCAACAGGGAGTAGACTATGGCTACACCTTC.

The chain employs TRBV7-6 and TRBJ1-1; 7 nucleotides match TRBD1. V lost 5 bases, J lost 4 bases, and 13 bases stayed unmatched. The germline CDR1 and CDR2 sequences are SGHVS and FNYEAQ. The CDR3 length is 16 residues. CDR3: CASSDRQGREVTEAFF. The CDR3 region has the DNA TGTGCCAGCAGCGACAGACAGGGTCGGGAGGTCACTGAAGCTTTCTTT.

The chain is built from TRBV4-1 and TRBJ2-2; TRBD2 agrees at 9 bases. After removal of 8 bases from V and 5 bases from J, the junction contained 15 bases not matched to a gene. The CDR3 loop spans 17 amino acids. Germline V gives CDR1 MGHRA, CDR2 YSYEKL. The CDR3 loop reads CASEVAGASTGTGELFF. CDR3 nucleotides: TGCGCCAGCGAGGTAGCGGGGGCCTCCACGGGAACCGGGGAGCTGTTTTTT.